This is a list of T cell receptor beta chains from one sample in a study of identical twins. MiXCR, run by TCRdb on the 5' RACE reads, gives a single entry per CDR3 protein. The table lists some 790,000 distinct CDR3 sequences, 18% of them singletons. The sample was also linked to a second study, of T cells expressing NK-cell markers.

The sequencing sample was made of PBMCs. The receptors here all came from a woman aged 18 to 35 in good health. Each CDR3 is given with its conserved first and last residue. A D gene is named only where the DNA matches it firmly. Expanded clones are given a class, and other clones once, few, many or no size at all.

V	size	D	J	CDR3	DNA
TRBV7-6	-	-	TRBJ2-1	CASSFRRTAGSYNEQFF	TGTGCCAGCAGCTTCCGTAGGACCGCAGGTTCCTACAATGAGCAGTTCTTC
TRBV7-3	-	-	TRBJ1-2	CASSLDENYGYTF	TGTGCCAGCAGCTTGGACGAGAACTATGGCTACACCTTC
TRBV10-3	few	-	TRBJ2-4	CAIGVERLAKNIQYF	TGTGCCATCGGGGTTGAGAGGTTGGCCAAAAACATTCAGTACTTC
TRBV5-5	few	-	TRBJ2-7	CASSLRSGSGEAYEQYF	TGTGCCAGCAGCTTGAGGTCTGGGTCCGGGGAAGCCTACGAGCAGTACTTC
TRBV12-3/TRBV12-4	-	-	TRBJ2-2	CASRSTGFKNTGELFF	TGTGCCAGCAGGTCGACAGGTTTTAAGAACACCGGGGAGCTGTTTTTT
TRBV7-9	few	-	TRBJ2-7	CAVPLSHEQYF	TGTGCCGTCCCCCTATCCCACGAGCAGTACTTC
TRBV7-6	few	TRBD1	TRBJ2-1	CASSQDRASYNEQFF	TGTGCCAGCAGCCAGGACAGGGCCTCCTACAATGAGCAGTTCTTC
TRBV10-2	-	-	TRBJ2-5	CASRDLGTIWETQYF	TGCGCCAGCAGGGACCTGGGGACGATTTGGGAGACCCAGTACTTC
TRBV9	-	-	TRBJ2-7	CASSVGPGPTYEQYF	TGTGCCAGCAGCGTAGGACCGGGCCCCACCTACGAGCAGTACTTC
TRBV6-1	few	TRBD1	TRBJ2-6	CASQRTGGSGANVLTF	TGTGCCAGTCAGAGGACAGGGGGCTCCGGGGCCAACGTCCTGACTTTC
TRBV12-3/TRBV12-4	-	-	TRBJ1-4	CASSLSILGSGGNEKLFF	TGTGCCAGCAGTTTAAGCATTCTCGGGTCCGGGGGCAATGAAAAACTGTTTTTT
TRBV25-1	few	-	TRBJ2-1	CATKQGRTHNEQFF	TGTGCCACCAAACAGGGTAGGACCCACAATGAGCAGTTCTTC
TRBV5-5	-	-	TRBJ1-2	CASSLALENLYYGYTF	TGTGCCAGCAGCTTAGCCTTGGAGAATTTATACTATGGCTACACCTTC
TRBV20-1	few	-	TRBJ1-2	CSAREAGYGYTF	TGCAGTGCTAGAGAAGCAGGCTATGGCTACACCTTC
TRBV2	once	TRBD2	TRBJ2-1	CASSETSGGGPYNEQFF	TGTGCCAGCAGTGAAACTAGCGGGGGGGGACCCTACAATGAGCAGTTCTTC
TRBV20-1	-	-	TRBJ2-7	CSARDRGQGTYEQYF	TGCAGTGCTAGAGATCGGGGTCAGGGCACCTACGAGCAGTACTTC
TRBV20-1	few	-	TRBJ1-1	CSARDRRGGTEAFF	TGCAGTGCTAGAGATAGGAGGGGTGGCACTGAAGCTTTCTTT
TRBV12-3/TRBV12-4	-	TRBD2	TRBJ2-3	CASSTRLAGDVGDTQYF	TGTGCCAGCAGTACCCGACTGGCGGGAGATGTTGGGGATACGCAGTATTTT
TRBV2	few	TRBD1	TRBJ1-2	CASRPDRAFYGYTF	TGTGCCAGCAGACCCGACAGGGCCTTCTATGGCTACACCTTC
TRBV5-1	-	TRBD2	TRBJ2-5	CASSRGLAGPETQYF	TGCGCCAGCAGCAGAGGACTAGCGGGCCCAGAGACCCAGTACTTC
TRBV10-3	-	-	TRBJ2-7	CAITSGLGTYEQYF	TGTGCCATCACCTCAGGTCTAGGTACCTACGAGCAGTACTTC
TRBV20-1	few	TRBD2	TRBJ2-7	CSARSSSGGAEEQYF	TGCAGTGCTAGAAGCTCCAGCGGGGGGGCGGAGGAGCAGTACTTC
TRBV20-1	-	TRBD1	TRBJ1-5	CSARGDRGQPQHF	TGCAGTGCTAGGGGCGACAGGGGTCAGCCCCAGCATTTT
TRBV12-3/TRBV12-4	many	-	TRBJ1-1	CASSLKVTEAFF	TGTGCCAGCAGTTTAAAGGTGACTGAAGCTTTCTTT
TRBV20-1	few	-	TRBJ1-5	CSARFGQYNQPQHF	TGCAGTGCTAGATTCGGACAGTACAATCAGCCCCAGCATTTT
TRBV6-1	-	TRBD1	TRBJ2-7	CASSPRTGYDSYEQYF	TGTGCCAGCAGTCCGAGGACAGGATACGACTCCTACGAGCAGTACTTC
TRBV7-9	-	TRBD2	TRBJ2-7	CASNSNQRGVEQYF	TGTGCCAGCAACTCAAATCAGCGGGGAGTCGAGCAGTACTTC
TRBV12-3/TRBV12-4	-	TRBD2	TRBJ2-1	CASSFPLMGTSGRGQGYNEQFF	TGTGCCAGCAGTTTCCCCCTAATGGGGACTAGCGGGAGGGGCCAAGGGTACAATGAGCAGTTCTTC
TRBV14	-	-	TRBJ2-5	CASSHRGYPRETQYF	TGTGCCAGCAGCCATAGGGGTTACCCCCGGGAGACCCAGTACTTC
TRBV5-1	-	-	TRBJ1-2	CASSAGKGYTF	TGCGCCAGCAGCGCGGGAAAGGGCTACACCTTC
TRBV7-9	-	TRBD2	TRBJ2-7	CASSLLGGFYEQYF	TGTGCCAGCAGCTTATTGGGGGGGTTCTACGAGCAGTACTTC
TRBV2	few	TRBD2	TRBJ2-7	CASSSGTSDSYEQYF	TGTGCCAGCAGTTCCGGGACTAGCGACTCCTACGAGCAGTACTTC
TRBV5-1	few	TRBD2	TRBJ2-7	CASSAASGHSYEQYF	TGCGCCAGCAGCGCTGCTAGCGGACATTCCTACGAGCAGTACTTC
TRBV14	-	TRBD2	TRBJ2-7	CASSLAGYFYEQYF	TGTGCCAGCAGCTTAGCGGGATATTTCTACGAGCAGTACTTC
TRBV3-1	-	-	TRBJ2-1	CASSRRRNLGPLSYNEQFF	TGTGCCAGCAGCCGCAGACGCAACCTGGGGCCTCTTTCCTACAATGAGCAGTTCTTC
TRBV12-5	few	-	TRBJ2-1	CASGRVVNEQFF	TGTGCTAGTGGTCGGGTAGTCAATGAGCAGTTCTTC
TRBV18	-	-	TRBJ1-1	CASSPVRNTEAFF	TGTGCCAGCTCACCGGTGCGGAACACTGAAGCTTTCTTT
TRBV12-3/TRBV12-4	few	-	TRBJ1-2	CASSHYQGNYGYTF	TGTGCCAGCAGCCATTACCAGGGAAACTATGGCTACACCTTC
TRBV12-1	few	-	TRBJ1-2	CASSLDRVDGYTF	TGTGCCAGCAGCTTGGACAGGGTGGACGGCTACACCTTC
TRBV12-3/TRBV12-4	few	-	TRBJ2-3	CASRSADTQYF	TGTGCCAGCAGGAGTGCAGATACGCAGTATTTT
TRBV10-3	-	TRBD2	TRBJ2-5	CAIGGRAGGREETQYF	TGTGCCATCGGGGGTCGAGCGGGAGGAAGGGAAGAGACCCAGTACTTC
TRBV12-3/TRBV12-4	-	TRBD2	TRBJ2-3	CASKDRRTSGRRGTDTQYF	TGTGCCAGCAAAGATAGGAGGACTAGCGGGAGGAGGGGCACAGATACGCAGTATTTT
TRBV29-1	-	TRBD1	TRBJ2-7	CSVEVYRGVVF	TGCAGCGTTGAAGTTTACAGGGGGGTCGTGTTC
TRBV13	-	TRBD2	TRBJ2-3	CASSSGTSGRITDTQYF	TGTGCCAGCAGCTCGGGGACTAGCGGGAGGATCACAGATACGCAGTATTTT
TRBV29-1	-	TRBD1	TRBJ2-5	CSVTDRVGRETQYF	TGCAGCGTGACGGACAGGGTAGGAAGGGAGACCCAGTACTTC